The rows below give T cell receptor beta chains drawn from one sample of a study of blood T cell repertoires in COVID-19. The protocol was immunoSEQ multiplex PCR, while the TCRdb copy is restricted to in-frame clones and leaves out a portion. The table has about 230,000 clones, under 85% seen once. Sequenced: PBMCs or T cells enriched from blood (not recorded which). The receptors derive from a man aged 60 to 75 who had recovered from COVID-19. Each CDR3 is given with its conserved first and last residue. The order of the fields is J gene, D gene, clone size, V gene, CDR3 protein, CDR3 DNA. The D gene is left open where the match is weak. Part of the rows lack a size; the others show once, few, many or a class for expanded clones.

J: TRBJ1-1; D: .; size: once; V: TRBV4-3; CDR3: CASSQNPRGNFEAFF; DNA: TGCGCCAGCAGCCAAAACCCACGGGGAAATTTTGAAGCTTTCTTT
J: TRBJ2-7; D: TRBD2; size: few; V: TRBV3-1/TRBV3-2; CDR3: CASSPMGLAGEQYF; DNA: TGTGCCAGCAGCCCGATGGGACTAGCAGGCGAGCAGTACTTC
J: TRBJ1-1; D: .; size: .; V: TRBV18; CDR3: CASSPPAGFEAFF; DNA: TGTGCCAGCTCACCACCGGCAGGGTTTGAAGCTTTCTTT
J: TRBJ1-2; D: TRBD1; size: .; V: TRBV14; CDR3: CASSLGQANYGYTF; DNA: TGTGCCAGCAGCCTCGGACAGGCAAACTATGGCTACACCTTC
J: TRBJ1-1; D: TRBD1; size: many; V: TRBV7-9; CDR3: CASRTDRVNTEAFF; DNA: TGTGCCAGCAGAACCGACAGGGTGAACACTGAAGCTTTCTTT
J: TRBJ2-7; D: TRBD2; size: .; V: TRBV7-2; CDR3: CASSLGLAGSGQQYF; DNA: TGTGCCAGCAGCTTAGGACTAGCGGGCTCCGGGCAGCAGTACTTC
J: TRBJ2-2; D: TRBD2; size: .; V: TRBV27; CDR3: CASSLYGGVPPNTGELFF; DNA: TGTGCCAGCAGTTTATATGGGGGGGTTCCACCGAACACCGGGGAGCTGTTTTTT
J: TRBJ1-1; D: TRBD1; size: .; V: TRBV2; CDR3: CASRYDRGGNTEAFF; DNA: TGTGCCAGCCGATATGACAGGGGGGGGAACACTGAAGCTTTCTTT
J: TRBJ2-7; D: TRBD1; size: .; V: TRBV7-2; CDR3: CASSYGTGNKYEQYF; DNA: TGTGCCAGCAGCTATGGGACAGGGAACAAGTACGAGCAGTACTTC
J: TRBJ1-2; D: TRBD1; size: .; V: TRBV5-1; CDR3: CASSLGTGGTYGYTF; DNA: TGCGCCAGCAGCTTGGGGACAGGGGGGACCTATGGCTACACCTTC
J: TRBJ1-4; D: .; size: .; V: TRBV2; CDR3: CASSLTGLANEKLFF; DNA: TGTGCCAGCAGTCTTACAGGGTTAGCTAATGAAAAACTGTTTTTT
J: TRBJ1-1; D: .; size: .; V: TRBV3-1/TRBV3-2; CDR3: CASSQGGNTEAFF; DNA: TGTGCCAGCAGCCAAGGCGGAAACACTGAAGCTTTCTTT
J: TRBJ2-2; D: .; size: .; V: TRBV5-1; CDR3: CASSRGAGNTGELFF; DNA: TGCGCCAGCAGCCGGGGGGCAGGTAACACCGGGGAGCTGTTTTTT
J: TRBJ2-1; D: TRBD2; size: .; V: TRBV7-2; CDR3: CASSWPLAGGVNEQFF; DNA: TGTGCCAGCAGCTGGCCGTTAGCGGGGGGGGTCAATGAGCAGTTCTTC
J: TRBJ2-1; D: TRBD1; size: .; V: TRBV3-1/TRBV3-2; CDR3: CASSRTGGNYNEQFF; DNA: TGTGCCAGCAGCCGGACAGGGGGTAACTACAATGAGCAGTTCTTC
J: TRBJ1-5; D: TRBD1; size: .; V: TRBV6-5; CDR3: CASSYRQGTQPQHF; DNA: TGTGCCAGCAGTTACCGACAGGGGACTCAGCCCCAGCATTTT
J: TRBJ1-1; D: .; size: .; V: TRBV6-5; CDR3: CASSFAGPDTEAFF; DNA: TGTGCCAGCAGTTTCGCGGGCCCGGACACTGAAGCTTTCTTT
J: TRBJ1-1; D: .; size: .; V: TRBV7-8; CDR3: CASSFDLSYEGTEAFF; DNA: TGTGCCAGCAGCTTCGACTTATCTTACGAGGGCACTGAAGCTTTCTTT
J: TRBJ2-7; D: .; size: .; V: TRBV10-3; CDR3: CAIKSGSSPYEQYF; DNA: TGTGCCATCAAGTCAGGGTCGTCCCCCTACGAGCAGTACTTC
J: TRBJ2-7; D: TRBD1; size: .; V: TRBV6-5; CDR3: CASGTAPSYEQYF; DNA: TGTGCCAGCGGGACAGCACCTTCCTACGAGCAGTACTTC
J: TRBJ2-1; D: TRBD2; size: once; V: TRBV5-6; CDR3: CASSLGTSGYNEQFF; DNA: TGTGCCAGCAGCTTGGGGACTAGCGGGTACAATGAGCAGTTCTTC
J: TRBJ1-5; D: .; size: .; V: TRBV6-2/TRBV6-3; CDR3: CASSYTASNQPQHF; DNA: TGTGCCAGCAGTTACACCGCGAGCAATCAGCCCCAGCATTTT
J: TRBJ2-3; D: TRBD1; size: .; V: TRBV5-4; CDR3: CASSSGDRRRTDTQYF; DNA: TGTGCCAGCAGCTCCGGGGACAGGCGACGCACAGATACGCAGTATTTT
J: TRBJ2-7; D: TRBD2; size: .; V: TRBV20-1; CDR3: CSASLGGWYEQYF; DNA: TGCAGTGCTAGTCTGGGGGGGTGGTACGAGCAGTACTTC
J: TRBJ1-1; D: .; size: once; V: TRBV7-9; CDR3: CASSLASYEAFF; DNA: TGTGCCAGCAGCTTAGCGAGTTATGAAGCTTTCTTT
J: TRBJ1-4; D: TRBD1; size: .; V: TRBV18; CDR3: CASSPSSDRGEKLFF; DNA: TGTGCCAGCTCACCCTCGAGTGACAGGGGTGAAAAACTGTTTTTT
J: TRBJ1-4; D: .; size: few; V: TRBV7-9; CDR3: CASSQTNEKLFF; DNA: TGTGCCAGCAGCCAAACTAATGAAAAACTGTTTTTT
J: TRBJ2-5; D: .; size: .; V: TRBV3-1/TRBV3-2; CDR3: CASSQDYSQETQYF; DNA: TGTGCCAGCAGCCAAGACTACAGCCAAGAGACCCAGTACTTC
J: TRBJ1-1; D: TRBD1; size: .; V: TRBV5-6; CDR3: CASSTRRTGSNGEAFF; DNA: TGTGCCAGCAGCACAAGACGGACAGGTAGTAACGGTGAAGCTTTCTTT
J: TRBJ2-2; D: .; size: .; V: TRBV6-4; CDR3: CASSELGAGELFF; DNA: TGTGCCAGCAGTGAGCTAGGGGCCGGGGAGCTGTTTTTT
J: TRBJ2-1; D: .; size: .; V: TRBV7-9; CDR3: CASSRRDYNEQFF; DNA: TGTGCCAGCAGCCGACGGGACTACAATGAGCAGTTCTTC
J: TRBJ1-4; D: TRBD1; size: .; V: TRBV5-1; CDR3: CASSLGAGQASEKLFF; DNA: TGCGCCAGCAGCTTGGGCGCGGGACAGGCGTCCGAAAAACTGTTTTTT
J: TRBJ2-3; D: .; size: .; V: TRBV6-8; CDR3: CASSPRRGGDTQYF; DNA: TGTGCCAGCAGTCCAAGAAGAGGGGGAGATACGCAGTATTTT
J: TRBJ1-4; D: TRBD1; size: .; V: TRBV12-5; CDR3: CASGLAATGEGSEKLFF; DNA: TGTGCTAGTGGTTTGGCCGCGACAGGGGAGGGAAGTGAAAAACTGTTTTTT
J: TRBJ1-2; D: TRBD1; size: few; V: TRBV6-2/TRBV6-3; CDR3: CASSYLGQDNYGYTF; DNA: TGTGCCAGCAGTTACCTGGGACAGGATAACTATGGCTACACCTTC
J: TRBJ1-2; D: .; size: .; V: TRBV18; CDR3: CASSDQGSPIDGYTF; DNA: TGTGCCAGCTCAGACCAGGGGAGTCCGATAGATGGCTACACCTTC
J: TRBJ2-7; D: TRBD2; size: .; V: TRBV10-3; CDR3: CAISPLTSGGEYEQYF; DNA: TGTGCCATCAGTCCGTTAACTAGCGGGGGCGAATACGAGCAGTACTTC
J: TRBJ2-5; D: .; size: .; V: TRBV6-6; CDR3: CASSSTGLGHQETQYF; DNA: TGTGCCAGCAGCTCTACAGGGTTGGGCCATCAAGAGACCCAGTACTTC
J: TRBJ2-1; D: .; size: .; V: TRBV18; CDR3: CASSPMEGMEQFF; DNA: TGTGCCAGCTCACCAATGGAGGGCATGGAGCAGTTCTTC
J: TRBJ2-3; D: TRBD2; size: .; V: TRBV7-9; CDR3: CASSPTGGSGGPMAQYF; DNA: TGTGCCAGCAGCCCAACCGGAGGTAGCGGGGGACCGATGGCGCAGTATTTT
J: TRBJ2-7; D: .; size: .; V: TRBV19; CDR3: CASSTSRKAYEQYF; DNA: TGTGCCAGTAGTACCTCCAGGAAGGCCTACGAGCAGTACTTC
J: TRBJ2-5; D: .; size: .; V: TRBV6-5; CDR3: CATTGIGETQYF; DNA: TGTGCCACCACAGGGATTGGAGAGACCCAGTACTTC
J: TRBJ1-1; D: TRBD1; size: .; V: TRBV15; CDR3: CATSRDLFGTGGLAFF; DNA: TGTGCCACCAGCAGAGATCTTTTCGGGACAGGGGGCTTAGCTTTCTTT
J: TRBJ1-5; D: .; size: .; V: TRBV3-1/TRBV3-2; CDR3: CASSPVGGGQPQHF; DNA: TGTGCCAGCAGCCCAGTGGGTGGCGGGCAGCCCCAGCATTTT
J: TRBJ2-6; D: TRBD1; size: .; V: TRBV5-1; CDR3: CASSFKSGTVGVLTF; DNA: TGCGCCAGCAGCTTTAAGTCCGGGACAGTAGGAGTCCTGACTTTC
J: TRBJ1-1; D: TRBD1; size: .; V: TRBV27; CDR3: CASSRQGAEAFF; DNA: TGTGCCAGCAGTCGGCAGGGGGCTGAAGCTTTCTTT
J: TRBJ2-7; D: .; size: once; V: TRBV28; CDR3: CASSFPTGKNTYEQYF; DNA: TGTGCCAGCAGTTTCCCCACGGGGAAAAACACCTACGAGCAGTACTTC
J: TRBJ1-2; D: TRBD1; size: .; V: TRBV7-9; CDR3: CASRHPGQNGYTF; DNA: TGTGCCAGCAGGCACCCGGGACAGAATGGCTACACCTTC
J: TRBJ1-4; D: TRBD1; size: .; V: TRBV15; CDR3: CATSRGWGTGPEKLFF; DNA: TGTGCCACCAGCAGAGGATGGGGGACAGGGCCTGAAAAACTGTTTTTT
J: TRBJ1-6; D: TRBD1; size: .; V: TRBV25-1; CDR3: CASSGDRGNSPLHF; DNA: TGTGCCAGCAGTGGGGACAGGGGTAATTCACCCCTCCACTTT
J: TRBJ2-6; D: .; size: .; V: TRBV3-1/TRBV3-2; CDR3: CASSKGGRSSGANVLTF; DNA: TGTGCCAGCAGTAAAGGAGGCCGGAGCTCTGGGGCCAACGTCCTGACTTTC